A selection of T cell receptor beta chains follows, all from one sample in a study of blood T cell repertoires in COVID-19. Method: immunoSEQ multiplex PCR; TCRdb's copy keeps in-frame clones and lacks some. This table holds over 200,000 clones, approximately 85% found once. Sequencing input: PBMCs or T cells enriched from blood (not recorded which). These receptors were obtained from a woman in her fifties or sixties who had recovered from COVID-19. Each CDR3 is given with its conserved first and last residue. A D gene is named only where the DNA matches it firmly. A row's size may be missing; if present it is once, few, many or a size class.

v_gene,abundance,j_gene,d_gene,CDR3nt,CDR3aa
TRBV13,.,TRBJ2-7,TRBD2,TGTGCCAGCAGCTCGGGACTAGGAGATTACGAGCAGTACTTC,CASSSGLGDYEQYF
TRBV3-1/TRBV3-2,.,TRBJ1-3,.,TGTGCCAGCAGCCAAAATTTACCGGGGGGCTCTGGAAACACCATATATTTT,CASSQNLPGGSGNTIYF
TRBV19,.,TRBJ2-4,TRBD1,TGTGCCAGTAGCCAACAGGGGGCGGCCCCCCTAGCCAAAAACATTCAGTACTTC,CASSQQGAAPLAKNIQYF
TRBV7-9,.,TRBJ2-1,TRBD2,TGTGCCAGCAGCCCCTGGGGTAGCGGGAGGTACAATGAGCAGTTCTTC,CASSPWGSGRYNEQFF
TRBV27,once,TRBJ1-5,TRBD1,TGTGCCAGCAGTTTCGTTCGGGGACAGGGGGTATTCAGTCAGCCCCAGCATTTT,CASSFVRGQGVFSQPQHF
TRBV2,.,TRBJ2-5,TRBD1,TGTGCCAGCAGTGAAGACTACAGGGGCCCTCAAGAGACCCAGTACTTC,CASSEDYRGPQETQYF
TRBV27,once,TRBJ2-7,TRBD1,TGTGCCAGCAGTTTATCCGGGACAGGGTACAACGAGCAGTACTTC,CASSLSGTGYNEQYF
TRBV6-5,.,TRBJ2-7,.,TGTGCCAGCAGTTACAGTACAGGGCTTTACGAGCAGTACTTC,CASSYSTGLYEQYF
TRBV27,.,TRBJ2-1,.,TGTGCCAGCAGTTTATTCGGGACTGTCAATGAGCAGTTCTTC,CASSLFGTVNEQFF
TRBV11-2,.,TRBJ2-6,.,TGTGCCAGCAGCCAACCGGGGCAGGGGAAAGGGGCCAACGTCCTGACTTTC,CASSQPGQGKGANVLTF
TRBV6-2/TRBV6-3,.,TRBJ1-5,.,TGTGCCAGCAGTTACTCGCGCGGTCAGCCCCAGCATTTT,CASSYSRGQPQHF
TRBV15,.,TRBJ1-1,.,TGTGCCACCAGCAGAGGGCGAGGGATAGGCACTGAAGCTTTCTTT,CATSRGRGIGTEAFF
TRBV6-5,.,TRBJ2-2,TRBD2,TGTGCCAGCAAGACGGGACTACTGAACACCGGGGAGCTGTTTTTT,CASKTGLLNTGELFF
TRBV28,.,TRBJ1-1,TRBD1,TGTGCCAGCAGCTTCACTCGGCTCTGGGGACAGGGGAGTGACACTGAAGCTTTCTTT,CASSFTRLWGQGSDTEAFF
TRBV9,.,TRBJ1-3,.,TGTGCCAGCAGCGTAGCGTCAGGGCCAGGAAACACCATATATTTT,CASSVASGPGNTIYF
TRBV4-1,.,TRBJ2-7,.,TGCGCCAGCAGCCAAGGGACAGTTCTTGACTACGAGCAGTACTTC,CASSQGTVLDYEQYF
TRBV14,.,TRBJ2-1,.,TGTGCCAGCAGCCAAGGGGAGAGATCCGAAGTAGCCTACAATGAGCAGTTCTTC,CASSQGERSEVAYNEQFF
TRBV27,once,TRBJ1-6,.,TGTGCCAGCGGAACAGTACCCGGTTCACCCCTCCACTTT,CASGTVPGSPLHF